These T cell receptor beta chains were read from a single sample in a study of T cell responses to AZD1222 COVID-19 vaccine. Sequencing used immunoSEQ multiplex PCR; TCRdb keeps in-frame clones, though not all of them. The repertoire holds roughly 85,000 clones, with just over 90% as singletons. Sequencing used peripheral blood, obtained 28 days after the second AZD1222 dose. These receptors were collected from an adult who received the AZD1222 COVID-19 vaccine. Each CDR3 is given with its conserved first and last residue. The D gene is left open where the match is weak. Clone size is stated in some rows and not others, as once, few, many or a class when expanded.

16	TRBV5-1	TRBD2	-	TRBJ2-3	CPSSRGLAGGGDTQYF	TGCCCCAGCAGCCGGGGACTAGCGGGGGGCGGGGATACGCAGTATTTT
13	TRBV7-3	-	-	TRBJ1-5	CASSLNGGQPQHF	TGTGCCAGCAGCTTAAACGGGGGTCAGCCCCAGCATTTT
14	TRBV15	-	-	TRBJ1-5	CATSRDKGSQPQHF	TGTGCCACCAGCAGAGATAAGGGAAGTCAGCCCCAGCATTTT
16	TRBV5-8	-	once	TRBJ2-7	CARAPSVAGTRVEQYF	TGTGCCAGAGCGCCTTCGGTGGCGGGGACTCGGGTCGAGCAGTACTTC
12	TRBV7-9	-	-	TRBJ1-5	CASREDNQPQHF	TGTGCCAGCCGGGAGGACAATCAGCCCCAGCATTTT
17	TRBV6-2/TRBV6-3	TRBD2	-	TRBJ2-7	CASSYGGSSGSSYEQYF	TGTGCCAGCAGTTATGGCGGGTCTAGCGGAAGCTCCTACGAGCAGTACTTC
13	TRBV6-5	-	-	TRBJ1-2	CASSYRSENGYTF	TGTGCCAGCAGTTACCGGTCAGAAAATGGCTACACCTTC
17	TRBV6-4	TRBD1	once	TRBJ1-5	CASRGTEPVESNQPQHF	TGTGCCAGCAGGGGGACAGAACCGGTGGAGAGCAATCAGCCCCAGCATTTT
17	TRBV11-2	-	-	TRBJ1-2	CASSSLRGGIPNYGYTF	TGTGCCAGCAGCTCCCTAAGGGGAGGAATACCTAACTATGGCTACACCTTC
13	TRBV6-1	-	once	TRBJ1-2	CASSEPGGNGYTF	TGTGCCAGCAGTGAACCGGGTGGTAATGGCTACACCTTC
15	TRBV6-5	-	-	TRBJ1-3	CASSFEGNSGNTIYF	TGTGCCAGCAGTTTCGAGGGGAACTCTGGAAACACCATATATTTT
15	TRBV13	-	-	TRBJ1-1	CASSWPRNGYTEAFF	TGTGCCAGCAGCTGGCCCAGGAATGGGTACACTGAAGCTTTCTTT
13	TRBV11-2	-	-	TRBJ2-1	CASSLDRVNEQFF	TGTGCCAGCAGCTTAGATCGGGTCAATGAGCAGTTCTTC
15	TRBV6-5	-	-	TRBJ1-3	CASSRLGDPGNTIYF	TGTGCCAGCAGCCGCCTAGGGGACCCTGGAAACACCATATATTTT
14	TRBV7-2	TRBD2	-	TRBJ2-7	CASSHSGRGYEQYF	TGTGCCAGCAGCCATAGCGGGAGGGGCTACGAGCAGTACTTC
13	TRBV7-2	-	-	TRBJ1-2	CASSSSPADGYTF	TGTGCCAGCAGCTCCTCCCCTGCGGATGGCTACACCTTC
16	TRBV7-8	TRBD1	few	TRBJ1-1	CASSPRLGQINTEAFF	TGTGCCAGCAGCCCAAGACTGGGACAGATAAACACTGAAGCTTTCTTT
13	TRBV6-5	-	-	TRBJ2-2	CASTDTNTGELFF	TGTGCCAGCACCGACACGAACACCGGGGAGCTGTTTTTT
15	TRBV4-2	-	-	TRBJ2-7	CASSQGWEAPYEQYF	TGTGCCAGCAGCCAAGGGTGGGAGGCCCCCTACGAGCAGTACTTC
14	TRBV2	TRBD2	-	TRBJ2-3	CASSPSGRTDTQYF	TGTGCCAGCAGCCCTAGCGGGCGCACAGATACGCAGTATTTT
14	TRBV10-3	-	-	TRBJ2-2	CAISVGTNTGELFF	TGTGCCATCAGTGTCGGTACGAACACCGGGGAGCTGTTTTTT
12	TRBV3-1/TRBV3-2	-	-	TRBJ2-2	CASSQSTGELFF	TGTGCCAGCAGCCAGTCCACCGGGGAGCTGTTTTTT
11	TRBV6-5	-	-	TRBJ1-1	CASSLRGEAFF	TGTGCCAGCAGCCTTCGAGGGGAAGCTTTCTTT
11	TRBV20-1	-	-	TRBJ1-2	CSARWQAGYTF	TGCAGTGCTAGGTGGCAGGCTGGCTACACCTTC
15	TRBV4-2	-	-	TRBJ2-6	CASSQDPAGANVLTF	TGTGCCAGCAGCCAAGATCCGGCTGGGGCCAACGTCCTGACTTTC